These 22 T cell receptor beta chains came from one sample sequenced in a study of shared clonotypes between healthy human individuals. TCRdb keeps only in-frame clones here, not all; method: immunoSEQ multiplex PCR. Among around 550,000 clones listed, 85% to 95% were seen once. Naive CD8 cells, CD45RO-negative and positively selected for CCR7, excluded terminally differentiated effector memory CD45RA+ cells. The sequencing input was naive CD8+ T cells sorted from blood. Source of these receptors: a woman younger than 45 in good health.

The gene calls are TRBV30 and TRBJ2-5; the D is unclear. The DNA end lines up better with TRBJ2-7; the J call may be wrong. This CDR3 region has 15 residues. Germline lookup yields CDR1 GTSNPN and CDR2 SVGIG (reference sequence). The CDR3 reads CAWSGGRTPSYEQYF. Written as DNA, the CDR3 is TGTGCCTGGAGTGGGGGTAGAACACCCTCCTACGAGCAGTACTTC.

The J gene is TRBJ2-6, the V gene TRBV6-1; D is unclear. CDR3 length equals 13 residues. Germline V lookup: CDR1 MNHNS, CDR2 SASEGT. V lost 6 bases and J lost 1, with 4 bases in between. Here the CDR3 reads CASSLSGANVLTF. DNA of the CDR3: TGTGCCAGCAGCCTATCTGGGGCCAACGTCCTGACTTTC.

This rearrangement joins TRBV4-1 to TRBJ2-1; possibly TRBD1 for D (6 bases). CDR1 is MGHRA and CDR2 is YSYEKL in the germline V gene. V lost 4 bases and J lost 8, with 18 bases in between. The CDR3 is made up of 15 amino acids. This CDR3 is CASSPRVRDIDEQFF. DNA of the CDR3: TGCGCCAGCAGCCCCAGGGTCAGGGACATTGATGAGCAGTTCTTC.

This chain uses TRBV6-1 with TRBJ2-7; no reliable D call. CDR1 is MNHNS and CDR2 is SASEGT in the germline V gene. Trimming removed 2 bases at V and 3 bases at J, with 11 bases between. The CDR3 is 14 residues long. CDR3 amino acids: CASSERMVIYEQYF. In DNA, the CDR3 is TGTGCCAGCAGTGAAAGAATGGTAATCTACGAGCAGTACTTC.

The CDR3 region has the DNA TGTGCCACCAGCAGAGGTCACGGGAGCGTTACCTACGAGCAGTACTTC. Translation: CATSRGHGSVTYEQYF. The chain uses TRBV15 and TRBJ2-5; D might be TRBD2 (6 bases). The better agreement between TRBJ2-7 and the DNA end casts doubt on the J call. Per germline, CDR1 LNHNV and CDR2 YYDKDF (reference sequence). The CDR3 sequence is 16 residues long.

The gene calls are TRBV6-5 and TRBJ2-5; D may be TRBD1 or TRBD2 (5 bases each). V was pared by 4 bases and J by 7 bases, with 16 bases between. Germline V gene lookup returns CDR1 MNHEY and CDR2 SVGAGI. The CDR3 length is 14 residues. The chain's CDR3 is CASSSPGAGGTQYF. For the CDR3, the DNA is TGTGCCAGCAGTTCACCCGGGGCAGGTGGGACCCAGTACTTC.

A word on this clone: One end of the junction fails to match germline, which may point to a read error. The V gene is TRBV5-1, the J gene TRBJ1-4; TRBD1 aligns across 7 bases. Germline-derived CDR1 and CDR2 are SGHRS and YFSETQ. The CDR3 has 14 residues. CDR3 bases: TGCGCCAGCAGGTTGGACAGGAGTAATGAAAAACTGTTTTTT. Protein product: CASRLDRSNEKLFF.

The genes are TRBV7-7 and TRBJ2-1, with TRBD2 matching 13 bases. This CDR3 has 15 residues. Germline values: CDR1 SSHAT, CDR2 FNYEAQ (reference sequence). V shed 4 bases, J shed 9 bases, and the junction held 6 bases outside the gene matches. DNA for the CDR3: TGTGCCAGCAGCTCCGGACTAGCGGGAGACAGTGAGCAGTTCTTC. Its translation: CASSSGLAGDSEQFF.

This clone came up once. J is TRBJ2-7 and V is TRBV11-3; D not certain. Germline CDR1 SGHNT, CDR2 YENEEA. Deletions cut 0 bases from V and 3 bases from J, with 6 bases between. This CDR3 region has 13 residues. This chain's CDR3 is CASSLDTNYEQYF. Written as DNA, the CDR3 is TGTGCCAGCAGCTTAGATACCAACTACGAGCAGTACTTC.

The rearrangement joins TRBV27 to TRBJ2-7, with D tentatively TRBD2 (6 bases). The germline V and J ends were trimmed by 6 bases and 2 bases, with 17 bases remaining between them. CDR1 is MNHEY, CDR2 SMNVEV, per germline (reference sequence). The CDR3 loop spans 15 amino acids. CDR3 region: CASRVWRDRTYEQYF. In DNA form, the CDR3 reads TGTGCCAGCAGAGTATGGCGGGATCGTACCTACGAGCAGTACTTC.

V gene TRBV28 combines with J gene TRBJ2-1; TRBD1 matches 8 bases. The CDR3 is 16 residues long. Trimming at V came to 3 bases and at J to 5 bases, leaving 9 bases not matched to a gene. Per the germline V gene, CDR1 is MDHEN and CDR2 is SYDVKM. In nucleotides, the CDR3 is TGTGCCAGCAGTTTCGGGCCGACAGGGGTCAACAATGAGCAGTTCTTC. It translates to CASSFGPTGVNNEQFF.

This chain connects TRBV27 to TRBJ2-3; TRBD2 aligns across 7 bases. Germline V gives CDR1 MNHEY, CDR2 SMNVEV (reference sequence). The V gene end was trimmed by 5 bases and the J gene end by 2 bases; junction bases not matched to a gene: 7. The CDR3 extends over 15 amino acids. The CDR3 DNA sequence: TGTGCCAGCAGTAGGGCTAGCGGATTCACAGATACGCAGTATTTT. Protein sequence: CASSRASGFTDTQYF.

The rearrangement uses TRBV27 and TRBJ2-7; TRBD1 or TRBD2 may be the D gene (5 bases each). V was pared by 5 bases and J by 2 bases, with 16 bases between. The germline CDR1 and CDR2 sequences are MNHEY and SMNVEV (reference sequence). CDR3 size: 15 residues. The CDR3 sequence: CASSASGTLTYEQYF. The CDR3 DNA is TGTGCCAGCAGTGCCTCCGGGACCTTAACCTACGAGCAGTACTTC.

V and J are TRBV28 and TRBJ2-7, with D possibly being TRBD1 (5 bases). Trimming cost V 7 bases and J 1 base, with 14 bases left between them. This CDR3 comprises 14 residues. Per the germline V gene, CDR1 is MDHEN and CDR2 is SYDVKM. The CDR3 region is CASTFRVGSYEQYF. CDR3 DNA sequence: TGTGCCAGCACATTCAGGGTGGGGTCCTACGAGCAGTACTTC.

This clone was observed a single time. V gene TRBV7-2 combines with J gene TRBJ2-7; D might be TRBD2 (6 bases). Germline V CDR1 and CDR2: SGHTA, FQGNSA. Trimming stripped 3 bases from V and 2 bases from J, with 11 bases between. The CDR3 consists of 14 residues. CDR3 DNA sequence: TGTGCCAGCAGCTTCGGGACTGGGGCCTACGAGCAGTACTTC. Encoded protein: CASSFGTGAYEQYF.

This clone showed up just once. V gene TRBV5-8 combines with J gene TRBJ2-1; 8 nucleotides match TRBD2. The trim removed 2 bases at V and 10 bases at J, leaving 14 bases unmatched. CDR1 SGHTS and CDR2 YDEGEE come from the germline V gene. This CDR3 has 16 residues. The CDR3 DNA is TGTGCCAGCAGCTTAGTCGAGACTAGCGCGTTACTCGAGCAGTTCTTC. Encoded protein: CASSLVETSALLEQFF.

The chain has TRBV5-4 and TRBJ1-4, with 7 bases lining up with TRBD1. V lost 3 bases and J lost 8; bases outside the gene matches: 7. The CDR3 is 14 amino acids. Germline CDR1 SGHNT, CDR2 YYREEE (reference sequence). The CDR3 sequence is CASSYTGEREKLFF. The CDR3 DNA is TGTGCCAGCAGCTATACAGGGGAGCGGGAAAAACTGTTTTTT.

V is TRBV11-2 and J is TRBJ2-1; D tentatively reads TRBD1 or TRBD2 (6 bases each). Germline V CDR1 and CDR2: SGHAT, FQNNGV. V lost 2 bases and J lost 8, with 16 bases in between. The CDR3 runs 15 residues. CDR3 residues: CASSLSPGAGDEQFF. CDR3 sequence (DNA): TGTGCCAGCAGCTTATCCCCGGGGGCCGGGGATGAGCAGTTCTTC.

The chain combines TRBV9 with TRBJ2-5; TRBD1 is a possible D gene (6 bases). The J call could be wrong; TRBJ2-7 is a better fit for the DNA end. This CDR3 is 15 amino acids long. Looked up from germline, CDR1 is SGDLS and CDR2 is YYNGEE. CDR3 amino acids: CASSATGLTDHEQYF. DNA of the CDR3: TGTGCCAGCAGCGCGACAGGCCTTACCGACCACGAGCAGTACTTC.

The chain is built from TRBV27 and TRBJ1-1, with 8 bases identical to TRBD1. The CDR3 totals 17 residues. Germline V gene lookup returns CDR1 MNHEY and CDR2 SMNVEV (reference sequence). Trimming at V came to 3 bases and at J to 0 bases, leaving 9 bases not matched to a gene. CDR3 amino acids: CASSFRAGGSMNTEAFF. The DNA of the CDR3 is TGTGCCAGCAGTTTCCGGGCAGGGGGCTCGATGAACACTGAAGCTTTCTTT.

The gene calls are TRBV27 and TRBJ2-7; no clear D gene. Trimming shortened V by 3 bases and J by 5 bases, and 17 bases separated the two germline ends. CDR1 is MNHEY, CDR2 SMNVEV, per germline (reference sequence). There are 15 residues in the CDR3. The CDR3 here is CASSFSTPVNHEQYF. The DNA of the CDR3 is TGTGCCAGCAGTTTCTCGACTCCGGTAAACCACGAGCAGTACTTC.

The chain combines TRBV7-9 with TRBJ2-2; 11 bases are shared with TRBD2. There are 16 residues in the CDR3. Germline CDR1 SEHNR, CDR2 FQNEAQ (reference sequence). V dropped 5 bases and J dropped 7; count of bases not matched to a gene: 9. CDR3 nucleotide sequence: TGTGCCAGCAGCCCGGGACTAGCGGAGCCCCACGGGGAGCTGTTTTTT. Translation: CASSPGLAEPHGELFF.